The 29 T cell receptor beta chains below all came from one sample that was sequenced in a study of molecular identifiers for immune sequencing clone quantification. In TCRdb, the PCR reads were re-called with MiXCR into one record per CDR3 protein. Of tens of thousands of distinct CDR3 sequences in the sample, 15% to 20% were seen once. The source material was naive CD8+ T cells from blood, with Jurkat cell RNA spiked in. As for subset: FACS-sorted CD8+CD4-CCR7+CD45RA+ naive T cells. These TCRs come from a human donor in good health. Some libraries in this study had Jurkat cell RNA spiked in.

This clonotype was found a few times. V is TRBV11-2 and J is TRBJ2-7; D remains ambiguous. The CDR3 loop spans 15 amino acids. CDR1 is SGHAT, CDR2 FQNNGV, per germline. The ends were cut back, 1 base at V and 3 bases at J, with 13 bases in the middle. CDR3 in amino acids: CASSLGWAPNYEQYF. For the CDR3, the DNA is TGTGCCAGCAGCTTAGGATGGGCACCAAACTACGAGCAGTACTTC.

The chain is built from TRBV2 and TRBJ1-1, with D tentatively TRBD1 (5 bases). Germline values: CDR1 SNHLY, CDR2 FYNNEI. The V and J ends lost 3 bases and 1 base respectively, with 6 bases between them. The CDR3 totals 13 residues. CDR3 loop: CASSDTGNTEAFF. The CDR3 bases are TGTGCCAGCAGTGACACAGGGAACACTGAAGCTTTCTTT.

Many counts were recorded for this clonotype. The rearrangement uses TRBV27 and TRBJ2-6; D may be TRBD1 (6 bases). With 4 bases removed from V and 1 base from J, the gap between germline ends came to 17 bases. CDR1 and CDR2 (germline): MNHEY, SMNVEV (reference sequence). This CDR3 contains 18 residues. CDR3 residues: CASSSRQDSQSGANVLTF. As DNA, the CDR3 is TGTGCCAGCAGTTCCCGACAGGACTCCCAATCTGGGGCCAACGTCCTGACTTTC.

This chain connects TRBV5-4 to TRBJ2-7; 8 nucleotides align to TRBD2. Germline assignment: CDR1 SGHNT and CDR2 YYREEE (reference sequence). The V segment lost 1 base and the J segment 2 bases; nucleotides outside the gene matches: 5. This CDR3 is built from 15 residues. CDR3 nucleotides: TGTGCCAGCAGCTTGCGCCTAGCGGGTCCCTACGAGCAGTACTTC. The encoded protein is CASSLRLAGPYEQYF.

For this clonotype: A much bigger clone sits one base away, suggesting this may be a read error. The chain is built from TRBV7-8 and TRBJ2-7; D not certain. Germline V CDR1 and CDR2: SGHVS, FQNEAQ. The CDR3 loop spans 12 amino acids. The CDR3 DNA reads TGTGCCAGCAGCTTACCTTCCTACGGGCAGTACTTC. Its translation: CASSLPSYGQYF.

Ten or more counts support this clonotype. The chain recombines TRBV6-2 or TRBV6-3 with TRBJ2-3, with no clear D. The CDR3 contains 13 residues. V lost 8 bases and J 6 bases, leaving 15 bases between the germline ends. Germline CDR1 is MNHEY and CDR2 is SVGEGT. In DNA form, the CDR3 reads TGTGCCAGCGGAGCCAGCAACGTGGATACGCAGTATTTT. Its translation: CASGASNVDTQYF.

The rearrangement joins TRBV6-2 or TRBV6-3 to TRBJ2-7, with D hard to call. The germline V gene has CDR1 MNHEY and CDR2 SVGEGT. V lost 4 bases to trimming and J lost 4 bases, with 8 bases between them. The CDR3 sequence is 12 residues long. CDR3 in amino acids: CASSFTSYEQYF. The CDR3 DNA reads TGTGCCAGCAGTTTCACCTCTTACGAGCAGTACTTC.

This clonotype was observed many times. The chain joins TRBV27 to TRBJ2-3; 9 nucleotides align to TRBD2. J gave up 1 base and V 5 bases, and 7 bases lay outside the gene matches. Germline assignment: CDR1 MNHEY and CDR2 SMNVEV (reference sequence). This CDR3 has 16 residues. The CDR3 sequence is CASSPTTSGRTDTQYF. DNA for the CDR3: TGTGCCAGCAGTCCCACGACTAGCGGTCGCACAGATACGCAGTATTTT.

This clonotype was seen a few times. The V and J genes are TRBV12-3 or TRBV12-4 and TRBJ1-1; no clear D. V was cut by 2 bases and J by 0 bases, with 10 bases left in between. This CDR3 has 15 residues. The CDR3 DNA reads as TGTGCCAGCAGTTTATTCCTGTGGATGAACACTGAAGCTTTCTTT. This sequence encodes CASSLFLWMNTEAFF.

About this clonotype: At one end, the junction sequence differs from germline, possibly due to a read error. This chain uses TRBV27 with TRBJ2-5; D gene ambiguous. Germline loops: CDR1 MNHEY, CDR2 SMNVEV (reference sequence). CDR3 length: 11 amino acids. CDR3 in DNA: TGTGCCAGCAGTCTCGGAGAGACCCGGTACTTC. Its protein is CASSLGETRYF.

This clonotype was seen at least ten times. The chain uses TRBV27 and TRBJ2-7; D not resolved. CDR3 size: 17 residues. V was pared by 5 bases and J by 2 bases, with 22 bases between. CDR1 MNHEY and CDR2 SMNVEV come from the germline V gene (reference sequence). CDR3 in DNA: TGTGCCAGCAGTAATAGGTACATAGGGCGGACCGCCTACGAGCAGTACTTC. Amino acids: CASSNRYIGRTAYEQYF.

With regard to this clonotype: A much more abundant neighbour one base away suggests this may be a read error. The V gene is TRBV29-1, the J gene TRBJ2-1; perhaps TRBD2 as D (6 bases). The CDR3 is made up of 15 amino acids. Germline V lookup: CDR1 SQVTM, CDR2 ANQGSEA. This CDR3 is CSIETSFGSYNEQFF. In DNA, the CDR3 is TGCAGCATTGAAACTAGCTTTGGCTCCTACAATGAGCAGTTCTTC.

This clonotype was found many times. The chain carries TRBV30 and TRBJ2-7; a weak D match, TRBD2 (6 bases). Germline lookup yields CDR1 GTSNPN and CDR2 SVGIG (reference sequence). This CDR3 has 12 residues. V gave up 2 bases and J gave up 6 bases, with 11 bases separating them. CDR3 amino acids: CAWSIGGREQYF. CDR3 nucleotides: TGTGCCTGGAGTATTGGAGGGCGCGAGCAGTACTTC.

This clonotype was seen ten or more times. V and J are TRBV6-2 or TRBV6-3 and TRBJ2-3, with 7 bases matching TRBD2. Losses at the gene ends were 2 bases for V and 4 bases for J; bases not matched to a gene: 9. There are 16 residues in the CDR3. The germline CDR1 and CDR2 sequences are MNHEY and SVGEGT. The CDR3 here is CASSYSRASGPDTQYF. CDR3 sequence (DNA): TGTGCCAGCAGTTACAGCCGGGCTAGCGGTCCAGATACGCAGTATTTT.

Regarding this clonotype: This sequence may be a read error, since a much larger clone differs from it by one base. V and J are TRBV4-1 and TRBJ2-7; D may be TRBD1 (5 bases). Germline V gene data show CDR1 as MGHRA and CDR2 as YSYEKL. V gave up 8 bases and J gave up 4 bases, with 18 bases separating them. CDR3 size: 14 residues. CDR3 nucleotides: TGCGCCAGCGGCCCGCGCGGACAAGGGTACGAGCAGTACTTC. Translating gives CASGPRGQGYEQYF.

This clonotype was detected a few times. The rearrangement links TRBV12-3 or TRBV12-4 to TRBJ1-2; TRBD1 agrees at 9 bases. The CDR3 loop spans 11 amino acids. Unmatched junction bases numbered 4, after V lost 9 bases and J lost 8 bases. The CDR3 reads CASRQGDGYTF. The CDR3 coding sequence is TGTGCCAGTAGACAGGGGGACGGCTACACCTTC.

At least ten counts were recorded for this clonotype. The rearrangement joins TRBV19 to TRBJ2-7, with TRBD1 identical over 9 bases. Looked up from germline, CDR1 is LNHDA and CDR2 is SQIVND (reference sequence). V shed 3 bases and J 4 bases; nucleotides not matched to a gene: 10. This CDR3 is built from 16 residues. The CDR3 bases are TGTGCCAGTAGTATCGGTGCGGGGACAGGGTTTTACGAGCAGTACTTC. It translates to CASSIGAGTGFYEQYF.

This clonotype was seen many times. This chain uses TRBV12-3 or TRBV12-4 with TRBJ1-1, with TRBD1 matching 8 bases. The CDR3 has 15 residues. With V trimmed by 3 bases and J by 2 bases, 5 bases remained unmatched. In nucleotides, the CDR3 is TGTGCCAGCAGTTTCCAGGGGGCTTCAAACACTGAAGCTTTCTTT. Encoded protein: CASSFQGASNTEAFF.

This clonotype was detected many times. The V call is TRBV6-1, the J call TRBJ1-2; possibly TRBD1 for D (5 bases). Germline V gene data show CDR1 as MNHNS and CDR2 as SASEGT. Deletions cut 1 base from V and 8 bases from J, with 11 bases between. This CDR3 spans 13 amino acids. The CDR3 sequence is CASSEGWGRGYTF. Here the CDR3 DNA reads TGTGCCAGCAGTGAAGGGTGGGGCCGGGGCTACACCTTC.

Note on this clonotype: A much larger clone is a single base away; this may be a read error. The genes are TRBV11-3 and TRBJ2-7; 9 positions match TRBD1. The ends lost 5 bases at V and 3 bases at J; junction bases unmatched: 2. Germline V lookup: CDR1 SGHNT, CDR2 YENEEA. The CDR3 is 13 amino acids. The CDR3 DNA follows: TGTGCCAGCAGCCCGGACAGGGGCTACGAGCAGTACTTC. Its translation: CASSPDRGYEQYF.

A word on this clonotype: A read error may explain this, as a much larger clone is one base away. The chain links TRBV30 to TRBJ2-2; D might be TRBD2 (5 bases). The germline V and J ends were trimmed by 5 bases and 4 bases, with 8 bases remaining between them. There are 12 residues in the CDR3. Germline V gene data show CDR1 as GTSNPN and CDR2 as SVGIG (reference sequence). CDR3 protein: CAWGEGTGELFF. The CDR3 DNA is TGTGCCTGGGGAGAGGGCACCGGGGAGCTGTTTTTT.

A note on this clonotype: A much larger clone lies one base from this, so it may be a read error. The V gene is TRBV14, the J gene TRBJ2-2, with TRBD2 identical over 10 bases. Germline loops: CDR1 SGHDN, CDR2 FVKESK. CDR3 size: 17 residues. The CDR3 DNA sequence: TGTGCCGGCAGCCTCACACAGGGACTAGCGCGAACCGGGGAGCTGTTTTTT. This translates into CAGSLTQGLARTGELFF.

With regard to this clonotype: This could be a read error, since a much larger clone is one nucleotide away. This chain joins TRBV9 and TRBJ2-2; 8 bases fit TRBD1. The V gene's germline CDR1 is SGDLS and CDR2 YYNGEE. This CDR3 spans 17 amino acids. The V segment lost 4 bases and the J segment 4 bases; nucleotides outside the gene matches: 12. The CDR3 DNA is TGTGCCAGCAGCTTCCCCCAAGGGACAGGCAGCACCGGGGAGCTGTTTTTT. Protein product: CASSFPQGTGSTGELFF. Full variable domain (missing parts from reference TRBV9 and TRBJ2-2): DSGVTQTPKHLITATGQRVTLRCSPRSGDLSVYWYQQSLDQGLQFLIQYYNGEERAKGNILERFSAQQFPDLHSELNLSSLELGDSALYFCASSFPQGTGSTGELFFGEGSRLTVL.

The chain links TRBV19 to TRBJ1-1; D is undetermined. Trimming left V 2 bases short and J 0 bases short, with 4 bases between. Germline CDR1 is LNHDA and CDR2 is SQIVND (reference sequence). CDR3 length: 13 amino acids. The CDR3 here is CASSIRMNTEAFF. The CDR3 DNA reads as TGTGCCAGTAGTATACGGATGAACACTGAAGCTTTCTTT.

Points on this clonotype: This clone may be a read error of a much larger clone one base away. The chain employs TRBV28 and TRBJ1-5; the D is unclear. CDR1 and CDR2 (germline): MDHEN, SYDVKM. This CDR3 is 15 amino acids long. The CDR3 coding sequence is TGTGTCAGCAACCCGACATTCGATAGCAATCAGCCCCAGCATTTT. Its protein product is CVSNPTFDSNQPQHF.

The J gene is TRBJ1-4, the V gene TRBV5-4; perhaps TRBD1 as D (6 bases). V was cut by 3 bases and J by 4 bases, with 13 bases left in between. CDR3 length: 15 residues. Germline V gene lookup returns CDR1 SGHNT and CDR2 YYREEE (reference sequence). The CDR3 nucleotides are TGTGCCAGCAGCTCCCGGGACACCAATAATGAAAAACTGTTTTTT. Its protein is CASSSRDTNNEKLFF.

This clonotype was counted a few times. The V call is TRBV20-1, the J call TRBJ2-2; 10 bases match TRBD2. V lost 2 bases, J lost 9 bases, and 15 bases stayed unmatched. This CDR3 has 17 residues. Germline V gene lookup returns CDR1 DFQATT and CDR2 SNEGSKA (reference sequence). The CDR3 nucleotides read TGCAGTGCTAGAAGGAGACCCGGGGCTAGCGGGAGCTGGGAGCTGTTTTTT. Translated, it gives CSARRRPGASGSWELFF.

CDR3 DNA: TGTGCCAGCAGTTTAACGGGGGGAACTGAAGCTTTCTTT. Its protein product is CASSLTGGTEAFF. The chain links TRBV27 to TRBJ1-1, with D possibly being TRBD1 (5 bases). Germline loops: CDR1 MNHEY, CDR2 SMNVEV (reference sequence). This CDR3 is 13 amino acids long. Trimming shortened V by 2 bases and J by 5 bases, and 9 bases separated the two germline ends.

This clonotype has more than one count but fewer than ten. The V call is TRBV3-1, the J call TRBJ2-7; 7 bases line up with TRBD2. J gave up 7 bases and V 1 base, and 1 base lay outside the gene matches. Germline V gives CDR1 LGHDT, CDR2 YNNKEL (reference sequence). The CDR3 consists of 12 residues. The CDR3 reads CASSQGDYEQYF. DNA for the CDR3: TGTGCCAGCAGCCAAGGGGACTATGAGCAGTACTTC.